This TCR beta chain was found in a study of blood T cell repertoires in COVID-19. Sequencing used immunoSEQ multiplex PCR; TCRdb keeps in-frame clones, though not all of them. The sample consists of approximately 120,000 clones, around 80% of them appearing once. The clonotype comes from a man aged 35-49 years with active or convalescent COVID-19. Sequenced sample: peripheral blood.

CDR3 in amino acids: CAITARTANYGYTF. Here the CDR3 DNA reads TGTGCCATCACCGCAAGGACAGCTAACTATGGCTACACCTTC. The chain carries TRBV10-3 and TRBJ1-2, with D possibly being TRBD1 (6 bases). The V gene's germline CDR1 is ENHRY and CDR2 SYGVKD. V was pared by 7 bases and J by 0 bases, with 12 bases between. This CDR3 is 14 amino acids long.